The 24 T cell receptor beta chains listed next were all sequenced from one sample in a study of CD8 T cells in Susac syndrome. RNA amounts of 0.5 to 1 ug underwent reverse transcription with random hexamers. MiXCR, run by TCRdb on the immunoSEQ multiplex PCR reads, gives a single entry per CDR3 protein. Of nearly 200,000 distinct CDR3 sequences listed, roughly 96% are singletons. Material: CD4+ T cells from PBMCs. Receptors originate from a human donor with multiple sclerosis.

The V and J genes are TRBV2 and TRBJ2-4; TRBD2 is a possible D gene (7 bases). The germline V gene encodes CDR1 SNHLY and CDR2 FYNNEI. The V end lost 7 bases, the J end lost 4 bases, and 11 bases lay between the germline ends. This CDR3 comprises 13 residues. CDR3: CASTGGVKNIQYF. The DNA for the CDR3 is TGTGCCAGCACGGGGGGCGTAAAAAACATTCAGTACTTC. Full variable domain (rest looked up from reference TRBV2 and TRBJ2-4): EPEVTQTPSHQVTQMGQEVILRCVPISNHLYFYWYRQILGQKVEFLVSFYNNEISEKSEIFDDQFSVERPDGSNFTLKIRSTKLEDSAMYFCASTGGVKNIQYFGAGTRLSVL.

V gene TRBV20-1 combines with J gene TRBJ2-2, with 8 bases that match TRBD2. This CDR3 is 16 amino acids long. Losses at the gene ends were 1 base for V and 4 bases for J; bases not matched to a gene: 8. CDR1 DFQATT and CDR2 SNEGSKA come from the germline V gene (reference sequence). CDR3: CSARAKGAGATGELFF. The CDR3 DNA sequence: TGCAGTGCTAGAGCTAAGGGAGCGGGAGCCACCGGGGAGCTGTTTTTT.

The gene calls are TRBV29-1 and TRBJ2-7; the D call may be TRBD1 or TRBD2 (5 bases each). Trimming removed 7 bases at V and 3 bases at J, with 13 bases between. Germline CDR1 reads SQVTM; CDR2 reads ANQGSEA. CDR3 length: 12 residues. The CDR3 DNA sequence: TGCAGCGCCCGGGGCAGTAACTACGAGCAGTACTTC. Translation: CSARGSNYEQYF.

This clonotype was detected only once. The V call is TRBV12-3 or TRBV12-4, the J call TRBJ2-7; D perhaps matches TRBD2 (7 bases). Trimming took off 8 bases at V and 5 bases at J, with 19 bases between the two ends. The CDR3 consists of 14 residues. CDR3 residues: CASRLGGGLDEQYF. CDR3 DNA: TGTGCCAGCCGGTTGGGGGGGGGCCTGGACGAGCAGTACTTC.

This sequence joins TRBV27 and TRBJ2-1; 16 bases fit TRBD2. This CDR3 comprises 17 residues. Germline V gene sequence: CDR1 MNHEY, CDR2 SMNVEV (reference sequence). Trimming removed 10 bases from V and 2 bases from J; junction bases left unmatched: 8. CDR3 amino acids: CATSGLAGGLAYNEQFF. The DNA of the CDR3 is TGTGCCACCTCGGGACTAGCGGGAGGGCTAGCCTACAATGAGCAGTTCTTC.

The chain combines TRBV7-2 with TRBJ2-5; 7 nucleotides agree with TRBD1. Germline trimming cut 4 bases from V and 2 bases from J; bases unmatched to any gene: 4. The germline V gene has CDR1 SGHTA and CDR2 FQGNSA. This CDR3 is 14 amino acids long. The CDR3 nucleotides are TGTGCCAGCAGCTCCCAGACAGGGCAAGAGACCCAGTACTTC. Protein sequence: CASSSQTGQETQYF.

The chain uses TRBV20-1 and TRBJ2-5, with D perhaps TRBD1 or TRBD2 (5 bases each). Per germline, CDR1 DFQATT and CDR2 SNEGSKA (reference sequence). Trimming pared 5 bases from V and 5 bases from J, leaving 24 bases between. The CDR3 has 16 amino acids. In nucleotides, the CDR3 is TGCAGTGCTCCTCGGAGGTGGGACCCAGGCCAGGAGACCCAGTACTTC. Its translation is CSAPRRWDPGQETQYF.

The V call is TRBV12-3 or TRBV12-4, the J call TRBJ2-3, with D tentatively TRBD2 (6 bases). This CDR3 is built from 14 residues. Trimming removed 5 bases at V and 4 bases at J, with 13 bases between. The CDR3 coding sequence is TGTGCCAGCAGTCCCCTGTGGGGGGCAGATACGCAGTATTTT. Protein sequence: CASSPLWGADTQYF.

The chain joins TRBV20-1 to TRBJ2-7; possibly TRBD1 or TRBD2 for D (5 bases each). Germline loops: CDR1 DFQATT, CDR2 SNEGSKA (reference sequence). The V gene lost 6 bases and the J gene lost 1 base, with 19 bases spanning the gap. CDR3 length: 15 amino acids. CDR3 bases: TGCAGTGCACGAAGGGGTGCGGGCCATTCCTACGAGCAGTACTTC. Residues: CSARRGAGHSYEQYF.

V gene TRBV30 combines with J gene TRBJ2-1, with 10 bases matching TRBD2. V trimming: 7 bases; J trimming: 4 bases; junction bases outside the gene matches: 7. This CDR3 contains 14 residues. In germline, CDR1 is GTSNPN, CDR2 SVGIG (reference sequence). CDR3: CALTTSGNYNEQFF. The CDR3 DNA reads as TGTGCCTTAACAACTAGCGGGAATTACAATGAGCAGTTCTTC.

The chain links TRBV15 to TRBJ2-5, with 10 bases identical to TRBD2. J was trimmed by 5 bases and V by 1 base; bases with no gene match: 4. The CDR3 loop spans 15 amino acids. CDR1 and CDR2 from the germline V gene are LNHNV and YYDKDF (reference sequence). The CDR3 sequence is CATSRGGAGGETQYF. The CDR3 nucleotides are TGTGCCACCAGCAGAGGTGGAGCGGGAGGGGAGACCCAGTACTTC.

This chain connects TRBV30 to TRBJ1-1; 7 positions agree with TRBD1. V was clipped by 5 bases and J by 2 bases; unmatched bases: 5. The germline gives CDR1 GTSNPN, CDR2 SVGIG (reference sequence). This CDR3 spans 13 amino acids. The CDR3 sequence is CAWLKGGNTEAFF. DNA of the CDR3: TGTGCCTGGCTCAAAGGGGGCAACACTGAAGCTTTCTTT.

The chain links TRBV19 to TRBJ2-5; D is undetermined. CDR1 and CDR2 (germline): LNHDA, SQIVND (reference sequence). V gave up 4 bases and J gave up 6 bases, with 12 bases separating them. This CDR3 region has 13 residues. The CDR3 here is CASSTQDAKTQYF. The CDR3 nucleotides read TGTGCCAGTAGTACGCAAGACGCGAAGACCCAGTACTTC.

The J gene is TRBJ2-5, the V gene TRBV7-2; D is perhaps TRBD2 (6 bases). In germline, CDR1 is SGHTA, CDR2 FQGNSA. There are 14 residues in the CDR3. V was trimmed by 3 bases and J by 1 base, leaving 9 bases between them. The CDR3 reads CASSLEGIQETQYF. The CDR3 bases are TGTGCCAGCAGCTTGGAGGGGATCCAAGAGACCCAGTACTTC. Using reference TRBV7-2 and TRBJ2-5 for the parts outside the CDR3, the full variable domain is GAGVSQSPSNKVTEKGKDVELRCDPISGHTALYWYRQSLGQGLEFLIYFQGNSAPDKSGLPSDRFSAERTGGSVSTLTIQRTQQEDSAVYLCASSLEGIQETQYFGPGTRLLVL.

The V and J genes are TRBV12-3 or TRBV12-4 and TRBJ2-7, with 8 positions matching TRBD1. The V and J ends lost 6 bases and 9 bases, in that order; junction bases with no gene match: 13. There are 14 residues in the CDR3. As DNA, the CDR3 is TGTGCCAGCAGGGCCAGGGGGCGCGGGGTCGGGCAGTACTTC. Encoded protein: CASRARGRGVGQYF.

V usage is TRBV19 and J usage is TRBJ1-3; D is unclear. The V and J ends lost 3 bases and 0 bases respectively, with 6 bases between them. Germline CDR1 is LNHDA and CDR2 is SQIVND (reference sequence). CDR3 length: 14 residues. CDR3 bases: TGTGCCAGTAGTATGGGGATCTCTGGAAACACCATATATTTT. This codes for CASSMGISGNTIYF.

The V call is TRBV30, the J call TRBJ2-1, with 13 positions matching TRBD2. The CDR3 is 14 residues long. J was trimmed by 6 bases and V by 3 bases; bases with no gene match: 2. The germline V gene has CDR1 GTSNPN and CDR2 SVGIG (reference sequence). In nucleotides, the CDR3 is TGTGCCTGGAGACGACTAGCGGGAGGCAATGAGCAGTTCTTC. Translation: CAWRRLAGGNEQFF. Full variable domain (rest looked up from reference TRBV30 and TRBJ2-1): SQTIHQWPATLVQPVGSPLSLECTVEGTSNPNLYWYRQAAGRGLQLLFYSVGIGQISSEVPQNLSASRPQDRQFILSSKKLLLSDSGFYLCAWRRLAGGNEQFFGPGTRLTVL.

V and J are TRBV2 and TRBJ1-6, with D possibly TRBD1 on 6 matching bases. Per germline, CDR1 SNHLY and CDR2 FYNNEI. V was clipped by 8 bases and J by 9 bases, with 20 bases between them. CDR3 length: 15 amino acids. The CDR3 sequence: CASLRSGVLASPLHF. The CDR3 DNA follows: TGTGCCAGCTTACGCTCAGGGGTACTGGCTTCACCCCTCCACTTT.

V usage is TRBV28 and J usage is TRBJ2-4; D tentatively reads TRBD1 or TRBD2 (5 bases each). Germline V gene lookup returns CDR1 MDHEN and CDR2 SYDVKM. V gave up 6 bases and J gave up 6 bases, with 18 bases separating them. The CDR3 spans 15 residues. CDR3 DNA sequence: TGTGCCAGCAGCTCACCCCGGGACCGATCAAACATTCAGTACTTC. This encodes CASSSPRDRSNIQYF.

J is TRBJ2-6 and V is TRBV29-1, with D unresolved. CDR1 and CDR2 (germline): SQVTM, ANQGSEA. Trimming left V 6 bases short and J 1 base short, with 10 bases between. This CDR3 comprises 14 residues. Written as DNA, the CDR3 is TGCAGCGTCTCCGGAACGTCTGGGGCCAACGTCCTGACTTTC. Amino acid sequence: CSVSGTSGANVLTF.

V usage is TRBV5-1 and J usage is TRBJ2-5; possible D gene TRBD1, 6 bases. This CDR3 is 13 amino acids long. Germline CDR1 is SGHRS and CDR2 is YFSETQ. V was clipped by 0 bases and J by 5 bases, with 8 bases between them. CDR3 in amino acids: CASSLDRDETQYF. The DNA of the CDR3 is TGCGCCAGCAGCTTGGACAGGGACGAGACCCAGTACTTC.

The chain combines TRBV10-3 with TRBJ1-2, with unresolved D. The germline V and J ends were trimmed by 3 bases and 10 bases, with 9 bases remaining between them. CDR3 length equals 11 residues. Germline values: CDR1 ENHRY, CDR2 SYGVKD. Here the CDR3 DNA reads TGTGCCATCAGTGATACCCGGTCCTACACCTTC. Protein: CAISDTRSYTF.

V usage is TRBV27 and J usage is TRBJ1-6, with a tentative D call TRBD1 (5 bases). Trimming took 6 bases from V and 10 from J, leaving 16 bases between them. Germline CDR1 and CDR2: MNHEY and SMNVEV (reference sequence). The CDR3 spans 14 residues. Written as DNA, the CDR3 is TGTGCCAGCAGGTCGGGGCAGGGCTCCTCACCCCTCCACTTT. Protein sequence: CASRSGQGSSPLHF.

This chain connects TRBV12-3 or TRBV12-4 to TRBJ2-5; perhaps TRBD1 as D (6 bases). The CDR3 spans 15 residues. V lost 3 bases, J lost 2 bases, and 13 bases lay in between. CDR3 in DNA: TGTGCCAGCAGTTTGGCAGGGGAGAGGCAAGAGACCCAGTACTTC. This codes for CASSLAGERQETQYF.